These T cell receptor beta chains were read from a single sample in a study of technical replicates of blood from several donors. TCRdb keeps only in-frame clones here, not all; method: immunoSEQ multiplex PCR. This sample has 50,000 to 70,000 clones; around nine tenths occur once, and the top ten carry about 4.7%. Material: PBMCs. The source of these receptors is a human donor in good health. Some clones in this sample may be carry-over from other donors' samples. The conserved cysteine and the conserved F or W are not part of the CDR3 here. Each record gives: V gene, J gene, clone size, CDR3 protein. Size tells how often a clone was seen (once, few, many) or the class of an expanded clone, and some rows leave it out.

>TRBV7-8|TRBJ1-2|NA
ASSLDSGTNYGYT
>TRBV9|TRBJ2-1|NA
ASMVRAGPSSYNEQF
>TRBV2|TRBJ1-2|NA
ASSPPGAVYGYT
>TRBV19|TRBJ2-3|NA
ASTPRDTDTQY
>TRBV15|TRBJ1-5|NA
ATSRDQGLQPQH
>TRBV12-2|TRBJ2-2|NA
ASRLCSHRTGNTGELF
>TRBV6-4|TRBJ2-3|NA
ASSGTSEGTDTQY
>TRBV29-1|TRBJ2-1|NA
SVDGARTIRSYNEQF
>TRBV18|TRBJ2-1|NA
ASSPRIAGESDNEQF
>TRBV10-3|TRBJ2-5|NA
AIKVGETQY
>TRBV10-3|TRBJ1-2|few
AITPDGGYGYT
>TRBV6-5|TRBJ2-3|NA
ASSYGAGASTDTQY
>TRBV28|TRBJ1-3|few
ATSPVDTVGPGNTIY
>TRBV7-9|TRBJ2-5|once
ASSLAGEVRETQY
>TRBV5-6|TRBJ2-2|NA
ASSFEQTNTGELF
>TRBV5-5|TRBJ2-3|NA
ASRLRQGSPDTQY
>TRBV11-2|TRBJ2-5|NA
ASSPPGARKTQY
>TRBV5-4|TRBJ2-7|few
ASSLEPGQGTYEQY
>TRBV4-3|TRBJ2-3|few
ASSQDAVAGVTDTQY
>TRBV19|TRBJ1-6|NA
ASSITGLSNSPLH
>TRBV14|TRBJ1-2|NA
ASSQEEDRLYGYT
>TRBV20-1|TRBJ1-2|NA
SATGVGGYT
>TRBV11-2|TRBJ2-7|NA
ASSSGRGLDSYEQY
>TRBV6-5|TRBJ1-1|NA
ASRLNRGPNTEAF
>TRBV6-6|TRBJ1-2|once
ATTPGGTSYGYT
>TRBV29-1|TRBJ1-1|few
SVEDPRGTEAF
>TRBV29-1|TRBJ2-7|NA
SVVSGAYEQY
>TRBV4-1|TRBJ2-7|NA
ASSQESRQGYEQY
>TRBV7-2|TRBJ1-5|once
ASSSGGPSNQPQH
>TRBV7-2|TRBJ2-3|NA
ASSRRASGGYTDTQY
>TRBV27|TRBJ2-1|NA
ASSFRGNEQF
>TRBV4-2|TRBJ2-6|NA
ASSPETSQSSGANVLT
>TRBV19|TRBJ1-2|NA
ASSTSPGIYYDGYT